This T cell receptor beta chain was sequenced during a study of blood T cell repertoires in COVID-19. Sequenced by immunoSEQ multiplex PCR; TCRdb stores in-frame clones only, minus some. This sample has around 53,000 clones; 77% occur once, and the top ten carry 43%. Germline V lookup: CDR1 SGDLS, CDR2 YYNGEE. The CDR3 length is 15 residues. Trimming left V 4 bases short and J 7 bases short, with 17 bases between. The rearrangement joins TRBV9 to TRBJ1-4; a weak D match, TRBD1 (5 bases). This TCR derives from a man between 65 and 85 years old with active or convalescent COVID-19. Sequenced material: peripheral blood. As DNA, the CDR3 is TGTGCCAGCAGCTCCAGGGTCGGGCCGGGTGAAAAACTGTTTTTT. Translating gives CASSSRVGPGEKLFF.